What follows are 28 T cell receptor beta chains derived from one specimen sequenced in a study of cytomegalovirus exposure and HLA in healthy donors listed by TCRdb under 2017. Libraries were made using the immunoSEQ multiplex PCR assay. The multiplex PCR relied on a mix of 60 forward primers for TCR Vbeta segments and 13 reverse primers for TCR Jbeta segments. TCRdb stores this immuneACCESS table with in-frame sequences only. Part of the clones is absent; in the studies checked, under half of the shortfall reflects unresolved V genes, and no reason is known for the rest. This sample has 200,000 to 250,000 clones in its table, and 82% of those were observed once. In total, the top ten clones hold 4.5% to 6% of the sample. The sequencing input was PBMCs. These receptors all come from a woman aged 35 to 49 in good health and CMV-seropositive.

The rearrangement joins TRBV7-8 to TRBJ2-4; 7 bases are shared with TRBD1. The CDR3 consists of 18 residues. Unmatched junction bases numbered 17, after V lost 5 bases and J lost 4 bases. Germline assignment: CDR1 SGHVS and CDR2 FQNEAQ. The DNA for the CDR3 is TGTGCCAGCAGCCTCTCCCGATTATCCGGGACAGAAAAAAACATTCAGTACTTC. It specifies CASSLSRLSGTEKNIQYF.

The V gene is TRBV27, the J gene TRBJ1-4; D unresolved. CDR1 MNHEY and CDR2 SMNVEV come from the germline V gene (reference sequence). The CDR3 contains 15 residues. The V end was cut by 6 bases, the J end by 3 bases, with 14 bases between. CDR3 residues: CASRQTVNSNEKLFF. For the CDR3, the DNA is TGTGCCAGCAGGCAAACAGTGAACTCTAATGAAAAACTGTTTTTT.

The chain links TRBV27 to TRBJ2-7; 9 bases fit TRBD1. This CDR3 is built from 13 residues. V gave up 5 bases and J gave up 3 bases; unmatched junction bases: 2. CDR1 and CDR2 from the germline V gene are MNHEY and SMNVEV (reference sequence). CDR3 bases: TGTGCCAGCAGTAGGACAGGGGTCTACGAGCAGTACTTC. As protein: CASSRTGVYEQYF.

A few counts support this clone. The CDR3 DNA follows: TGTGCCAGCAGCTTGGCAGGCTACAATGAGCAGTTCTTC. Translating it yields CASSLAGYNEQFF. V usage is TRBV11-3 and J usage is TRBJ2-1; no firm D call. Trimming shortened V by 3 bases and J by 3 bases, and 6 bases separated the two germline ends. CDR3 length: 13 residues. Germline values: CDR1 SGHNT, CDR2 YENEEA.

V and J are TRBV30 and TRBJ2-1, with 7 bases matching TRBD1. Germline CDR1 GTSNPN, CDR2 SVGIG (reference sequence). V gave up 5 bases and J gave up 2 bases; unmatched junction bases: 12. This CDR3 region has 16 residues. CDR3 in amino acids: CAWGGETGLTYNEQFF. CDR3 nucleotides: TGTGCCTGGGGGGGAGAGACAGGGCTAACCTACAATGAGCAGTTCTTC.

On this clone: This sample also contains other DNA sequences that code for the same CDR3. The chain recombines TRBV6-5 with TRBJ1-1; D remains ambiguous. V lost 5 bases and J 7 bases, leaving 8 bases between the germline ends. The germline CDR1 and CDR2 sequences are MNHEY and SVGAGI. This CDR3 comprises 11 residues. CDR3 DNA: TGTGCCAGCAGTCTGGCAGGTGAAGCTTTCTTT. This sequence encodes CASSLAGEAFF.

The chain couples TRBV5-6 to TRBJ1-4, with D maybe TRBD1 (6 bases). V lost 4 bases and J 10 bases, leaving 17 bases between the germline ends. Germline V gene lookup returns CDR1 SGHDT and CDR2 YYEEEE. The CDR3 length is 14 residues. The CDR3 spells CASSEATGGGKLFF. The CDR3 nucleotides read TGTGCCAGCAGCGAGGCCACGGGAGGGGGAAAACTGTTTTTT.

This clone came up once. V usage is TRBV6-1 and J usage is TRBJ2-2; D might be TRBD1 (6 bases). CDR1 is MNHNS, CDR2 SASEGT, per germline. The CDR3 totals 13 residues. Trimming took off 5 bases at V and 5 bases at J, with 9 bases between the two ends. CDR3 nucleotide sequence: TGTGCCAGCAGTACCAGGGGTACCGGGGAGCTGTTTTTT. Translation: CASSTRGTGELFF.

Only one count was recorded for this clone. The chain is built from TRBV27 and TRBJ2-2; D may be TRBD1 (5 bases). The CDR3 contains 14 residues. The germline V gene has CDR1 MNHEY and CDR2 SMNVEV (reference sequence). V gave up 7 bases and J gave up 6 bases, with 15 bases separating them. In DNA, the CDR3 is TGTGCCAGCAAGCCAGGGTCCGGATCCGGGGAGCTGTTTTTT. Its translation is CASKPGSGSGELFF.

The chain employs TRBV2 and TRBJ1-3; 7 nucleotides match TRBD1. The trim removed 6 bases at V and 3 bases at J, leaving 8 bases unmatched. Germline CDR1 and CDR2: SNHLY and FYNNEI. The CDR3 contains 15 residues. The CDR3 reads CASSARQGVGNTIYF. CDR3 coding DNA: TGTGCCAGCAGCGCCCGACAGGGAGTTGGAAACACCATATATTTT.

The chain is built from TRBV18 and TRBJ1-5, with TRBD1 matching 7 bases. Unmatched junction bases numbered 9, after V lost 1 base and J lost 9 bases. There are 15 residues in the CDR3. Germline CDR1 reads KGHSH; CDR2 reads LQKENI. DNA of the CDR3: TGTGCCAGCTCACCACTGCAGGGGGATTTGGGGCCCCAGCATTTT. This codes for CASSPLQGDLGPQHF.

The V call is TRBV7-2, the J call TRBJ2-7, with 8 bases matching TRBD2. The CDR3 contains 16 residues. Germline V lookup: CDR1 SGHTA, CDR2 FQGNSA. V dropped 1 base and J dropped 6; count of bases not matched to a gene: 11. This CDR3 reads CASSLEPAGVGAEQYF. The CDR3, as DNA: TGTGCCAGCAGCTTAGAGCCAGCGGGAGTAGGGGCCGAGCAGTACTTC.

This chain connects TRBV2 to TRBJ2-7; perhaps TRBD1 as D (5 bases). Germline loops: CDR1 SNHLY, CDR2 FYNNEI. The CDR3 extends over 14 amino acids. V shed 1 base and J shed 8 bases, with 15 bases lying between them. This CDR3 reads CASSEVTGPTKQYF. CDR3 in DNA: TGTGCCAGCAGTGAAGTTACAGGACCTACAAAGCAGTACTTC.

The CDR3 sequence is CASSEDRGRAGAFF. DNA for the CDR3: TGTGCCAGCAGCGAGGACAGGGGGCGAGCGGGAGCTTTCTTT. The V call is TRBV6-5, the J call TRBJ1-1, with 11 bases that match TRBD1. V trimming: 6 bases; J trimming: 10 bases; junction bases outside the gene matches: 10. CDR3 size: 14 residues. Germline V gives CDR1 MNHEY, CDR2 SVGAGI.

This chain uses TRBV7-9 with TRBJ1-6, with D possibly matching TRBD1 (5 bases). Germline V CDR1 and CDR2: SEHNR, FQNEAQ (reference sequence). Deletions cut 11 bases from V and 6 bases from J, with 23 bases between. This CDR3 is built from 16 residues. CDR3: CAVPGGQGGINSPLHF. As DNA, the CDR3 is TGTGCCGTTCCGGGAGGCCAGGGAGGGATTAATTCACCCCTCCACTTT.

This chain joins TRBV19 and TRBJ1-2; unclear D gene. CDR1 and CDR2 (germline): LNHDA, SQIVND (reference sequence). Deletions cut 0 bases from V and 5 bases from J, with 10 bases between. This CDR3 has 14 amino acids. The CDR3 DNA sequence: TGTGCCAGTAGTATAGATGGAGGGTATTATGGCTACACCTTC. Its protein product is CASSIDGGYYGYTF.

V and J are TRBV7-8 and TRBJ2-7; TRBD1 matches at 7 bases. Trimming took 7 bases from V and 0 from J; bases not matched to a gene: 6. CDR1 and CDR2 from the germline V gene are SGHVS and FQNEAQ. The CDR3 totals 14 residues. CDR3 residues: CASTGTVSSYEQYF. CDR3 sequence (DNA): TGTGCCAGCACCGGGACAGTCAGCTCCTACGAGCAGTACTTC.

V usage is TRBV2 and J usage is TRBJ2-3; 11 bases line up with TRBD2. The CDR3 is made up of 14 amino acids. V lost 5 bases and J lost 8; bases outside the gene matches: 6. Germline loops: CDR1 SNHLY, CDR2 FYNNEI. This CDR3 reads CASSLAGGVGTQYF. The CDR3 bases are TGTGCCAGCAGTCTAGCGGGAGGAGTAGGTACGCAGTATTTT.

As regards this clone: The sample carries other DNA sequences with the same CDR3. V gene TRBV5-4 combines with J gene TRBJ2-3; the match to TRBD2 covers 8 bases. V lost 4 bases, J lost 4 bases, and 5 bases stayed unmatched. CDR1 and CDR2 (germline): SGHNT, YYREEE (reference sequence). This CDR3 has 14 amino acids. The CDR3 nucleotides read TGTGCCAGCAGCCTCGGGGGGGAAGCAGATACGCAGTATTTT. Protein product: CASSLGGEADTQYF.

Here the CDR3 reads CASGPSGSRTDTQYF. The CDR3 nucleotides are TGTGCCAGCGGTCCGAGCGGGAGTAGGACAGATACGCAGTATTTT. The gene calls are TRBV5-5 and TRBJ2-3; TRBD2 agrees at 8 bases. After removal of 7 bases from V and 3 bases from J, the junction contained 10 bases not matched to a gene. In germline, CDR1 is SGHKS, CDR2 YYEKEE (reference sequence). The CDR3 runs 15 residues.

This chain connects TRBV14 to TRBJ1-1; TRBD1 might be the D (5 bases). Trimming removed 4 bases at V and 1 base at J, with 7 bases between. Germline lookup yields CDR1 SGHDN and CDR2 FVKESK. The CDR3 covers 13 residues. CDR3 loop: CASSLQGNTEAFF. For the CDR3, the DNA is TGTGCCAGCAGCCTTCAGGGGAACACTGAAGCTTTCTTT.

The gene calls are TRBV29-1 and TRBJ2-2; perhaps TRBD2 as D (5 bases). The V end lost 3 bases, the J end lost 5 bases, and 10 bases lay between the germline ends. This CDR3 region has 13 residues. Germline CDR1 is SQVTM and CDR2 is ANQGSEA. The CDR3 region has the DNA TGCAGCGTTGACCACCGGGGAACCGGGGAGCTGTTTTTT. Translation gives CSVDHRGTGELFF.

This chain's CDR3 is CASSPSDSTPWGYTF. CDR3 DNA sequence: TGCGCCAGCAGCCCATCGGACTCGACCCCCTGGGGCTACACCTTC. The chain links TRBV4-1 to TRBJ1-2; no clear D. Germline assignment: CDR1 MGHRA and CDR2 YSYEKL. There are 15 residues in the CDR3. V gave up 4 bases and J gave up 8 bases, with 20 bases separating them.

This clone was recorded a few times. The rearrangement links TRBV7-9 to TRBJ2-7; D is possibly TRBD2 (8 bases). Between the trimmed V and J ends, which lost 4 bases and 3 bases, there was a span of 19 bases. The germline V gene encodes CDR1 SEHNR and CDR2 FQNEAQ (reference sequence). The CDR3 loop spans 16 amino acids. The CDR3 protein is CASSSPGGDRNYEQYF. The CDR3 DNA sequence: TGTGCCAGCAGCTCCCCGGGGGGGGACAGAAACTACGAGCAGTACTTC.

This sequence joins TRBV6-5 and TRBJ1-1; 7 bases are a match to TRBD1. The germline CDR1 and CDR2 sequences are MNHEY and SVGAGI. This CDR3 comprises 14 residues. J was trimmed by 5 bases and V by 8 bases; bases with no gene match: 11. The CDR3 loop reads CASSYRGGGTEAFF. DNA of the CDR3: TGTGCCAGCTCATACAGGGGAGGCGGGACTGAAGCTTTCTTT.

The chain links TRBV7-9 to TRBJ1-1, with no clear D. The CDR3 is 15 amino acids. Germline V gene sequence: CDR1 SEHNR, CDR2 FQNEAQ (reference sequence). The V end was cut by 3 bases, the J end by 5 bases, with 16 bases between. The CDR3 is CASSFGVPHLTEAFF. DNA of the CDR3: TGTGCCAGCAGCTTCGGGGTCCCACATTTGACTGAAGCTTTCTTT.

CDR3 nucleotides: TGTGCCAGCAGATCTTATGGGCAGGGGGAAAACACTGAAGCTTTCTTT. Translated: CASRSYGQGENTEAFF. The J gene is TRBJ1-1, the V gene TRBV28, with 7 positions matching TRBD1. The V gene's germline CDR1 is MDHEN and CDR2 SYDVKM. V dropped 6 bases and J dropped 2; count of bases not matched to a gene: 12. The CDR3 runs 16 residues.

The V and J genes are TRBV28 and TRBJ1-2; D possibly corresponds to TRBD1 (5 bases). There are 14 residues in the CDR3. V lost 5 bases and J lost 4, with 14 bases in between. Germline-derived CDR1 and CDR2 are MDHEN and SYDVKM. The CDR3 spells CASSPPRTIYGYTF. Here the CDR3 DNA reads TGTGCCAGCAGTCCGCCCCGGACAATCTATGGCTACACCTTC.